A single sample gave rise to the 30 T cell receptor beta chains below, sequenced in a study of blood T cells in healthy people across ages. Sample-barcoded 5' priming and a J-beta primer mix drove a second PCR of roughly 7 to 11 cycles. MiXCR, applied by TCRdb to the 5' RACE reads, yields one record per CDR3 protein. The sample has 600,000 to 850,000 distinct CDR3 sequences, around 25% seen once; the top ten hold just under 9.5%. These same data were also listed under a study on T cells of mothers and their children.

Specimen: blood. The receptor source for this set is a boy aged 5-17 years in good health.

This clonotype was counted between two and nine times. V and J are TRBV29-1 and TRBJ1-2; D uncertain. CDR3 length: 11 residues. Germline-derived CDR1 and CDR2 are SQVTM and ANQGSEA. Trimming shortened V by 5 bases and J by 12 bases, and 16 bases separated the two germline ends. The DNA for the CDR3 is TGCAGCGTTCCCCCAACGGGCACCCACACCTTC. This encodes CSVPPTGTHTF.

The chain joins TRBV7-3 to TRBJ2-3; possibly TRBD2 for D (5 bases). Germline values: CDR1 SGHTA, CDR2 FQGTGA. V lost 5 bases and J lost 11, with 17 bases in between. The CDR3 is 13 residues long. The CDR3 here is CASSPVRAGKQYF. The DNA for the CDR3 is TGTGCCAGCAGCCCGGTTAGGGCCGGGAAGCAGTATTTT.

This clonotype was seen only a few times. The chain combines TRBV2 with TRBJ2-5, with D unclear. The CDR3 extends over 12 amino acids. V dropped 6 bases and J dropped 5 bases, with 10 bases sitting between them. The germline gives CDR1 SNHLY, CDR2 FYNNEI. This chain's CDR3 is CASRDTAETQYF. DNA of the CDR3: TGTGCCAGCAGGGATACAGCGGAGACCCAGTACTTC.

This clonotype has a handful of counts. The gene calls are TRBV20-1 and TRBJ2-7; 13 bases are a match to TRBD2. CDR3 length equals 15 residues. V shed 6 bases, J shed 4 bases, and the junction held 9 bases outside the gene matches. Germline CDR1 is DFQATT and CDR2 is SNEGSKA (reference sequence). The CDR3 sequence: CSATAGTSGMYEQYF. The CDR3 region has the DNA TGCAGTGCCACGGCCGGGACTAGCGGGATGTACGAGCAGTACTTC.

This clonotype was picked up a small number of times. The J gene is TRBJ2-4, the V gene TRBV12-3 or TRBV12-4; TRBD2 is a possible D gene (5 bases). The CDR3 is 17 amino acids. The V and J ends lost 5 bases and 9 bases respectively, with 26 bases between them. CDR3 sequence reads: CASSQDLETIYMGIQYF. The CDR3 DNA reads TGTGCCAGCAGTCAGGACTTAGAAACAATTTACATGGGCATTCAGTACTTC.

This clonotype occurred a few times. The chain has TRBV4-1 and TRBJ1-2; 7 bases map to TRBD1. The germline V gene has CDR1 MGHRA and CDR2 YSYEKL. The length of the CDR3 is 15 residues. J lost 1 base, V lost 3 bases, and 5 bases had no gene match. CDR3 amino acids: CASSHMTGFNYGYTF. CDR3 DNA: TGCGCCAGCAGCCACATGACAGGGTTTAACTATGGCTACACCTTC.

The rearrangement joins TRBV6-1 to TRBJ2-7; TRBD1 matches at 9 bases. Germline V gene sequence: CDR1 MNHNS, CDR2 SASEGT. After removal of 5 bases from V and 1 base from J, the junction contained 21 bases not matched to a gene. The CDR3 spans 20 residues. CDR3 DNA sequence: TGTGCCAGCAGTAGCGCCATCCAGCCGGGACAGGGAATTTTTTCCTACGAGCAGTACTTC. It encodes CASSSAIQPGQGIFSYEQYF.

This clonotype was counted between two and nine times. The rearrangement uses TRBV6-2 or TRBV6-3 and TRBJ2-2; D gene uncertain. The CDR3 totals 13 residues. Trimming took 2 bases from V and 6 from J, leaving 7 bases between them. The V gene's germline CDR1 is MNHEY and CDR2 SVGEGT. The CDR3 protein is CASSYGSSGELFF. DNA of the CDR3: TGTGCCAGCAGTTACGGGTCTTCCGGGGAGCTGTTTTTT.

This clonotype was found a few times. V is TRBV25-1 and J is TRBJ2-7, with a possible D match to TRBD2 (6 bases). V lost 2 bases and J 5 bases, leaving 13 bases between the germline ends. Germline values: CDR1 MGHDK, CDR2 SYGVNS. The CDR3 consists of 14 residues. In nucleotides, the CDR3 is TGTGCCAGCAGTGAAGGGGGGAGTAAAGACGAGCAGTACTTC. Residues: CASSEGGSKDEQYF.

This clonotype turned up a few times. The genes are TRBV9 and TRBJ2-5, with 8 bases fitting TRBD2. The end of the DNA fits TRBJ2-1 better, so the J call may be wrong. The germline V gene encodes CDR1 SGDLS and CDR2 YYNGEE. The CDR3 is 16 residues long. Here the CDR3 DNA reads TGTGCCAGCAGCCCCAGGCGCCTAGCGGGTCACAATGAGCAGTTCTTC. Protein sequence: CASSPRRLAGHNEQFF.

The J gene is TRBJ1-6, the V gene TRBV9; tentative D call: TRBD1 (6 bases). Germline-derived CDR1 and CDR2 are SGDLS and YYNGEE. This CDR3 has 14 amino acids. The V end lost 0 bases, the J end lost 8 bases, and 9 bases lay between the germline ends. CDR3 amino acids: CASSVDYRDSPLHF. The CDR3 DNA reads TGTGCCAGCAGCGTAGACTACAGGGATTCACCCCTCCACTTT. Looking up the rest from reference TRBV9 and TRBJ1-6 gives the full variable domain: DSGVTQTPKHLITATGQRVTLRCSPRSGDLSVYWYQQSLDQGLQFLIQYYNGEERAKGNILERFSAQQFPDLHSELNLSSLELGDSALYFCASSVDYRDSPLHFGNGTRLTVT.

This clonotype was seen only a few times. The chain has TRBV20-1 and TRBJ2-3, with D uncertain. CDR1 and CDR2 (germline): DFQATT, SNEGSKA (reference sequence). The CDR3 totals 14 residues. Here the CDR3 reads CGVFRLTSTDTQYF. CDR3 nucleotides: TGCGGAGTCTTTCGGCTCACTAGCACAGATACGCAGTATTTT.

This clonotype was observed a handful of times. In nucleotides, the CDR3 is TGCGCCAGCAGCGGTCGCTGGGGACTACGCCAAGAGACCCAGTACTTC. This translates into CASSGRWGLRQETQYF. The J gene is TRBJ2-5, the V gene TRBV4-1, with TRBD2 identical over 7 bases. Looked up from germline, CDR1 is MGHRA and CDR2 is YSYEKL. V shed 5 bases and J 1 base; nucleotides not matched to a gene: 10. The CDR3 covers 16 residues.

The V call is TRBV24-1, the J call TRBJ2-5, with D tentatively TRBD1 (6 bases). The CDR3 totals 16 residues. V lost 3 bases, J lost 5 bases, and 18 bases lay in between. Germline CDR1 reads KGHDR; CDR2 reads SFDVKD. DNA for the CDR3: TGTGCCACCAGTGATCTACAGGGTCCAGGGTCCGAGACCCAGTACTTC. Translated: CATSDLQGPGSETQYF.

This clonotype was seen more than once but under ten times. V usage is TRBV28 and J usage is TRBJ1-5; 7 bases match TRBD1. Germline CDR1 is MDHEN and CDR2 is SYDVKM. V dropped 7 bases and J dropped 0; count of bases not matched to a gene: 3. The CDR3 contains 14 residues. The CDR3 DNA is TGTGCCAGCAAGGGGGCCCATAGCAATCAGCCCCAGCATTTT. It specifies CASKGAHSNQPQHF.

This chain connects TRBV4-1 to TRBJ1-2; 7 positions agree with TRBD1. The V segment lost 3 bases and the J segment 8 bases; nucleotides outside the gene matches: 6. In germline, CDR1 is MGHRA, CDR2 YSYEKL. The CDR3 loop spans 13 amino acids. CDR3 sequence: CASSQAGQIGYTF. CDR3 coding DNA: TGCGCCAGCAGCCAGGCGGGACAGATCGGCTACACCTTC.

The J gene is TRBJ2-7, the V gene TRBV19; a weak D match, TRBD1 (6 bases). The CDR3 consists of 12 residues. Trimming took off 5 bases at V and 5 bases at J, with 10 bases between the two ends. Germline lookup yields CDR1 LNHDA and CDR2 SQIVND (reference sequence). The CDR3 sequence is CASSSYRDEQYF. DNA for the CDR3: TGTGCCAGTAGTTCTTACAGGGACGAGCAGTACTTC.

The rearrangement uses TRBV20-1 and TRBJ2-7, with TRBD1 matching 9 bases. The germline V gene has CDR1 DFQATT and CDR2 SNEGSKA (reference sequence). V lost 3 bases to trimming and J lost 0 bases; unmatched junction nucleotides: 6. There are 15 residues in the CDR3. The CDR3 sequence: CSASPQGAYSYEQYF. Here the CDR3 DNA reads TGCAGTGCTAGCCCACAGGGGGCGTACTCCTACGAGCAGTACTTC.

The chain recombines TRBV9 with TRBJ2-3; 9 positions agree with TRBD1. Germline CDR1 and CDR2: SGDLS and YYNGEE. The CDR3 has 15 amino acids. The V segment lost 4 bases and the J segment 1 base; nucleotides outside the gene matches: 4. This CDR3 reads CASSKQGARTDTQYF. The CDR3 region has the DNA TGTGCCAGCAGCAAACAGGGGGCGCGCACAGATACGCAGTATTTT.

In its sample, this clonotype was seen a few times. The rearrangement uses TRBV6-1 and TRBJ1-2; no definite D call. The CDR3 consists of 11 residues. Trimming removed 4 bases from V and 5 bases from J, with 5 bases in between. Per germline, CDR1 MNHNS and CDR2 SASEGT. Here the CDR3 reads CASSGWYGYTF. CDR3 bases: TGTGCCAGCAGTGGTTGGTATGGCTACACCTTC.

This CDR3 is CASSNQGAGELFF. CDR3 nucleotides: TGTGCCAGCAGTAACCAGGGGGCCGGGGAGCTGTTTTTT. The V gene is TRBV6-2 or TRBV6-3, the J gene TRBJ2-2; TRBD1 matches 7 bases. J lost 6 bases, V lost 5 bases, and 3 bases had no gene match. Germline V gives CDR1 MNHEY, CDR2 SVGEGT. This CDR3 is built from 13 residues.

This clonotype has more than one count but fewer than ten. The chain uses TRBV20-1 and TRBJ2-5; possible D gene TRBD1, 6 bases. Trimming removed 1 base from V and 2 bases from J, with 20 bases in between. This CDR3 spans 17 amino acids. Germline V CDR1 and CDR2: DFQATT, SNEGSKA (reference sequence). The CDR3 sequence is CSARVGGQPLLQETQYF. CDR3 nucleotides: TGCAGTGCTAGAGTTGGCGGACAGCCTCTCTTACAAGAGACCCAGTACTTC.

The genes are TRBV2 and TRBJ1-2; TRBD1 matches at 7 bases. The CDR3 is made up of 13 amino acids. After removal of 4 bases from V and 4 bases from J, the junction contained 3 bases not matched to a gene. The germline gives CDR1 SNHLY, CDR2 FYNNEI. The CDR3 DNA reads as TGTGCCAGCAGTGGGACAGGAATCTATGGCTACACCTTC. Protein sequence: CASSGTGIYGYTF.

Concerning this clonotype: One junction end disagrees with the germline gene, perhaps due to a read error. This chain uses TRBV28 with TRBJ1-4; D is perhaps TRBD1 (5 bases). Germline V gene sequence: CDR1 MDHEN, CDR2 SYDVKM. The CDR3 runs 18 residues. The CDR3 sequence is CASSSLIRGLITNEKLFF. DNA for the CDR3: TGTGCCAGCAGTTCCCTAATCCGGGGCCTAATCACTAATGAAAAACTTTTTTTT.

The chain carries TRBV7-2 and TRBJ1-2; D gene uncertain. The CDR3 is made up of 14 amino acids. Trimming left V 2 bases short and J 6 bases short, with 13 bases between. Germline V gene lookup returns CDR1 SGHTA and CDR2 FQGNSA. The chain's CDR3 is CASSLRRGDDGYTF. As DNA, the CDR3 is TGTGCCAGCAGCTTAAGGCGGGGAGACGATGGCTACACCTTC.

This clonotype was seen a few times. This chain joins TRBV7-3 and TRBJ2-5, with 8 bases matching TRBD2. Germline values: CDR1 SGHTA, CDR2 FQGTGA. V dropped 0 bases and J dropped 2; count of bases not matched to a gene: 8. The CDR3 is 17 residues long. The CDR3, as DNA: TGTGCCAGCAGCTTAACCGGGAGGGCCGAACCACAAGAGACCCAGTACTTC. Translating it yields CASSLTGRAEPQETQYF.

With respect to this clonotype: The junction does not match germline at one end; this may be a read error. The chain links TRBV27 to TRBJ2-3; D uncertain. Germline V lookup: CDR1 MNHEY, CDR2 SMNVEV (reference sequence). The CDR3 totals 12 residues. The CDR3 DNA reads TGTGCCAGCGCGATCGGCCCAGATACGCTGTATTTT. It encodes CASAIGPDTLYF.

V gene TRBV7-3 combines with J gene TRBJ2-5, with a tentative D call TRBD2 (6 bases). The last part of the DNA fits TRBJ2-1 better; the J call may be wrong. Germline CDR1 SGHTA, CDR2 FQGTGA. The CDR3 runs to 12 residues. CDR3 sequence: CASSLIGGEQFF. CDR3 nucleotides: TGTGCCAGCAGCTTAATTGGGGGGGAGCAGTTCTTC.

This sequence joins TRBV5-1 and TRBJ2-7; 12 nucleotides match TRBD1. Germline CDR1 reads SGHRS; CDR2 reads YFSETQ. The CDR3 has 19 residues. With V trimmed by 2 bases and J by 0 bases, 12 bases remained unmatched. This CDR3 reads CASSFPGQGADHLSYEQYF. CDR3 nucleotides: TGCGCCAGCAGCTTCCCGGGACAGGGGGCCGACCACCTCTCCTACGAGCAGTACTTC.

V is TRBV15 and J is TRBJ2-6; D is unclear. The CDR3 sequence is 15 residues long. Germline CDR1 and CDR2: LNHNV and YYDKDF (reference sequence). V was cut by 8 bases and J by 1 base, with 12 bases left in between. In nucleotides, the CDR3 is TGTGCCACCTCCCTACCACTTTCTGGGGCCAACGTCCTGACTTTC. It specifies CATSLPLSGANVLTF.